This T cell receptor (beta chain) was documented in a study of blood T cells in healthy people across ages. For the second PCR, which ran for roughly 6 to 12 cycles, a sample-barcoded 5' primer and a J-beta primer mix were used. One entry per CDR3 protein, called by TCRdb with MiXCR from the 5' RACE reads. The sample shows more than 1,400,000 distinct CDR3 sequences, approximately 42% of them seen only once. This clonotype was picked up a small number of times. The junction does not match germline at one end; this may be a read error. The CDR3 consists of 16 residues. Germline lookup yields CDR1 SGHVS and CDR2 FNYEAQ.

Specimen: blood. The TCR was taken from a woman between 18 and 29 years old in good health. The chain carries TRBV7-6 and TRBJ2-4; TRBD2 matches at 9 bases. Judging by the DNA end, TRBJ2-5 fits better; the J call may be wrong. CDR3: CSSSLIVAGAGETQYF. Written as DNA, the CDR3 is TGTTCCAGCAGCTTGATAGTAGCGGGAGCTGGGGAGACCCAGTACTTC.